This T cell receptor (beta chain) was captured in a study of T cell responses to AZD1222 COVID-19 vaccine. As for this clone: What it binds is unknown.

The V gene end was trimmed by 1 base and the J gene end by 6 bases; junction bases not matched to a gene: 17. There are 18 residues in the CDR3. The germline CDR1 and CDR2 sequences are MGHDK and SYGVNS. Study-wide findings and caveats: Seropositive status at baseline applied to only five to seven AZD1222 recipients.

Repertoires were generated with immunoSEQ multiplex PCR, while TCRdb's copy carries only in-frame clones and drops some. The sample has more than 150,000 clones; almost 95% are singletons. This sequence was found in an adult in good health. This rearrangement joins TRBV25-1 to TRBJ1-2; 7 bases align to TRBD1. Sequenced here: peripheral blood, sampled on day 0 of AZD1222 vaccination. CDR3: CASSEWFMSGGHRDGYTF. In DNA, the CDR3 is TGTGCCAGCAGTGAATGGTTTATGTCAGGGGGGCATCGTGATGGCTACACCTTC.